The clone carrying this T cell receptor beta chain was recorded a few times. Its antigen is not identified. The data originate from a study of T-cell reconstitution after alpha-beta-depleted transplantation in children. Preparation of the TCRbeta library involved a method that used unique molecular identifiers. TCRdb redid the calling of the PCR reads with MiXCR, one entry per CDR3 protein. The data show 500,000 to 650,000 distinct CDR3 sequences, with more than 9.5% seen just once and about 15% held by the top ten. The study, taken as a whole, reports: The main origin of T-cell counts and diversity one year after transplant was newly produced T cells. Certain patients had high TCRbeta diversity at day 60, and it came from recipient T cells and thymic progenitors that survived. By about two months after transplant, alpha-beta T cells reportedly arose from several hundred graft clones that had expanded.

The sample consisted of PBMCs, mostly from graft donor cells, taken 180 days after TCRalphabeta/CD19-depleted stem cell transplant. The TCR was taken from a female patient aged 2 to 10 who had a stem cell transplant for aplastic anemia, so the T cells may come from the graft donor.

The CDR3 coding sequence is TGCAGCGTTGCACAGGGCATCCGAGAGACCCAGTACTTC. Translated: CSVAQGIRETQYF. The rearrangement uses TRBV29-1 and TRBJ2-5; possibly TRBD1 for D (6 bases). This CDR3 contains 13 residues. The V end was cut by 4 bases, the J end by 4 bases, with 13 bases between. Germline CDR1 is SQVTM and CDR2 is ANQGSEA.